A single T cell receptor beta chain is shown here with its context. The read comes to an end 3 residues before the CDR3 does, leaving the germline J gene to fill in the end. The source of the sample is a study of T cells in women clearing cervical HPV infection. The germline V gene has CDR1 LNHDA and CDR2 SQIVND (reference sequence). The CDR3 totals 11 residues. The protocol was immunoSEQ multiplex PCR, while the TCRdb copy is restricted to in-frame clones and leaves out a portion. Its table lists tens of thousands of clones. Material for sequencing was blood buffy coat. The rearrangement uses TRBV19 and TRBJ1-1; no clear D. The sequence was collected from a woman aged 18 to 75 with a cervical HPV16 infection that either progressed to CIN3+ or cleared (not recorded which). The CDR3 sequence is CANYRPKKAFF. CDR3 bases read: TGTGCCAACTACCGACCCAAGAAA.